These T cell receptor beta chains were read from a single sample in a study of T cell repertoires in cytomegalovirus infection. These receptors are not linked to any known antigen. One entry per CDR3 protein results from TCRdb running MiXCR on the reads. The table shows hundreds of thousands of distinct CDR3 sequences, with approximately 31% occurring only once. The sequences come from cultured CD8+ T cells from PBMCs, collected from culture after CMV antigen stimulation. The origin of the receptors is a human donor in good health (CMV status not recorded). Some clones in this sample may be carry-over from other donors' samples. CDR3s include the opening cysteine and the closing phenylalanine or tryptophan. A D gene is named only where the DNA matches it firmly. The size entry is marked missing in some rows and otherwise reads once, few, many or a size class.

TRBD1	TRBV7-9	NA	TRBJ1-2	TGTGCCAGCAGCTTAGCGGCCTTCGAGGGGGCGCATGGCTACACCTTC	CASSLAAFEGAHGYTF
NA	TRBV20-1	NA	TRBJ1-2	TGCAGTGCTAGGGGCAGTGATCGTTATGGCTACACCTTC	CSARGSDRYGYTF
TRBD1	TRBV4-3	few	TRBJ2-1	TGCGCCAGCAGCTTTACGGGACAGAAAATAAATGAGCAGTTCTTC	CASSFTGQKINEQFF
TRBD1	TRBV6-6	few	TRBJ2-7	TGTGCCAGCAGCGCAGGGACAGAAGGATCGGACGAGCAGTACTTC	CASSAGTEGSDEQYF
TRBD2	TRBV12-3/TRBV12-4	NA	TRBJ2-1	TGTGCCAGCAGCCCCTGGGATGCTAGCGGGGAGTACAATGAGCAGTTCTTC	CASSPWDASGEYNEQFF
NA	TRBV6-6	few	TRBJ1-4	TGTGCCAGCAGTTACTACTCGACAGTAGCGAGAATGAAACTGTTTTTT	CASSYYSTVARMKLFF
TRBD1	TRBV6-6	NA	TRBJ2-5	TGTGCCAGCAGTAATGGGGGACAGGGTCCCGAAGAGACCCAGTACTTC	CASSNGGQGPEETQYF
NA	TRBV5-4	NA	TRBJ2-7	TGTGCCAGCAGCTCTGCTGACAGGTCTATCAACGAGCAGTACTTC	CASSSADRSINEQYF
NA	TRBV12-3/TRBV12-4	NA	TRBJ1-1	TGTGCCAACAGTAGACAGGCTTGGGAAGCTTTCTTT	CANSRQAWEAFF
TRBD2	TRBV7-9	NA	TRBJ2-5	TGTGCCAGCAGCGGGGGGGGAGAGAAGACCCAGTACTTC	CASSGGGEKTQYF
NA	TRBV2	NA	TRBJ2-1	TGTGCCACCCGACCCTACAATGAGCAGTTCTTC	CATRPYNEQFF
NA	TRBV4-1	NA	TRBJ1-4	TGCGCCAGCAGCCCACCGACAGGCCAGGAAAAACTGTTTTTT	CASSPPTGQEKLFF
NA	TRBV6-1	many	TRBJ1-1	TGTGCCAGCACCCAATGGGAGACTGAAGCTTTCTTT	CASTQWETEAFF
NA	TRBV6-1	few	TRBJ2-7	TGTGCCAGCAGTGAAATCCCCACCCCCCACGAGCAGTACTTC	CASSEIPTPHEQYF
TRBD1	TRBV19	few	TRBJ1-1	TGTGCCAGTATCCGGGACAGGGGGCTGAGCACTGAAGCTTTCTTT	CASIRDRGLSTEAFF
NA	TRBV20-1	once	TRBJ2-6	TGCAGTGCCCTGGGGCTATCTGGGGCCAACGTCCTGACTTTC	CSALGLSGANVLTF
TRBD2	TRBV27	NA	TRBJ2-1	TGTGCCAGCAGCCGCGGACTAGTGGGTAGATACAATGAGCAGTTCTTC	CASSRGLVGRYNEQFF
NA	TRBV27	NA	TRBJ2-6	TGTGCCAGCAGTACAGGGTTCAGCTCTGGGGCCAACGTCCTGACTTTC	CASSTGFSSGANVLTF
NA	TRBV6-1	many	TRBJ1-2	TGTGCCAGCAGTGAAACGGGAGTCTATGGCTACACCTTC	CASSETGVYGYTF